This T cell receptor (beta chain) was recorded in a study of T cells of healthy individuals. This clonotype was seen at least ten times. CDR1 is ENHRY, CDR2 SYGVKD, per germline. Trimming took 6 bases from V and 6 from J, leaving 24 bases between them. The CDR3 spans 16 residues. TCRdb used MiXCR to reprocess the 5' RACE reads, holding one entry per CDR3 protein. Among some 82,000 distinct CDR3 sequences, roughly 5% were seen once, and the ten largest hold roughly 7.6%. The V gene is TRBV10-3, the J gene TRBJ2-7; tentatively, D is TRBD1 or TRBD2 (5 bases each). This clonotype was sampled from a female donor in good health. This chain's CDR3 is CAIRGDTGTKSAEQYF. Here the CDR3 DNA reads TGTGCCATCAGGGGAGATACCGGGACGAAATCGGCCGAGCAGTACTTC.